These T cell receptor beta chains were read from a single sample in a study of CXCR3-negative and CXCR3-positive naive CD8 T cells. TCRdb reprocessed the 5' RACE reads, keeping one entry per CDR3 protein, no DNA. This repertoire includes 100,000 to 150,000 distinct CDR3 sequences. Material for sequencing was naive CXCR3- CD8+ T cells from blood. These receptors came from a human donor in good health. Some clones in this sample may be carry-over from other donors' samples. The CDR3 runs from the conserved cysteine through the conserved F or W. A row's size may be missing; if present it is once, few, many or a size class.

v_gene	abundance	j_gene	CDR3aa
TRBV5-4	.	TRBJ2-1	CASSITYNEQFF
TRBV30	.	TRBJ2-1	CAWGRLAGASDEQFF
TRBV7-6	.	TRBJ2-3	CASSLEVNPDTQYF
TRBV27	.	TRBJ2-1	CASNSRLAGRNEQFF
TRBV11-2	.	TRBJ2-7	CASRSPGQGFGYEQYF
TRBV28	.	TRBJ2-3	CASSFRRTRTDTQYF
TRBV28	.	TRBJ2-5	CASSLSASGYQETQYF
TRBV9	.	TRBJ2-1	CASSGTSGANEQFF
TRBV28	medium-sized	TRBJ2-3	CATLAFPDTQYF
TRBV7-9	.	TRBJ1-1	CASSSSKTGNTEAFF